The source of this T cell receptor (beta chain) is a study of blood T cell repertoires in COVID-19. For the study at large: Samples of COVID-19 (acute and convalescent) were obtained from the United States, Italy and Spain. The analysed material was cDNA or gDNA that came from T cells, B-cell-depleted T cells, or PBMCs.

The germline CDR1 and CDR2 sequences are SGHAT and FQDESV (reference sequence). This CDR3 comprises 13 residues. Trimming removed 5 bases from V and 3 bases from J; junction bases left unmatched: 4. The authors' processing: Amplification of reference gene primers was used by the study to estimate nucleated cell counts. The protocol was immunoSEQ multiplex PCR, while the TCRdb copy is restricted to in-frame clones and leaves out a portion. D and trimming come from the DNA, and the V and J calls and clone size come from that table. The repertoire includes under 200,000 clones, 65% to 85% of them detected once, and about 2.7% sits in the top ten.

J is TRBJ2-7 and V is TRBV11-1, with 7 nucleotides matching TRBD1. The sequenced material came from peripheral blood. This clonotype was obtained from a human donor with acute or convalescent COVID-19. The donor label of this sample is uncertain. Here the CDR3 reads CASSRDRVYEQYF. CDR3 bases: TGTGCCAGCAGCCGGGACAGAGTCTACGAGCAGTACTTC.